The T cell receptor (beta chain) under discussion was sequenced for a study of regulatory T cells in long-lasting Graves disease. Study-wide results and caveats: Persistent cases favored TRBV28, TRBJ1-2 and TRBJ2-5. The sample size was small, and this may have reduced accuracy.

Arm-PCR with iRepertoire HTBI primers amplified the CDR3 regions for these TCR beta libraries. As processed by the authors: Gene usage covered 55 to 70 TRBV and more than 13 TRBJ segments. Each CDR3 protein is one row after TCRdb ran MiXCR on the multiplex PCR reads. It is TCRdb's table, rather than the study itself, that gives the V and J calls and clone size. Of roughly 500,000 distinct CDR3 sequences detected, roughly 21% appear once; the ten largest clones hold 7.1%. The time point denotes: persistent/refractory GD, antithyroid drugs over 5 years with positive TRAb. Researchers made the TCR library from RNA that was extracted from PBMCs. The ends were cut back, 1 base at V and 0 bases at J, with 7 bases in the middle. The CDR3 is 15 residues long. Germline values: CDR1 LGHDT, CDR2 YNNKEL (reference sequence). Details on this clonotype: Its antigen remains unidentified.

The chain combines TRBV3-1 with TRBJ1-3; no reliable D call. The sample was peripheral blood mononuclear cells (PBMCs), taken when the disease was refractory, from a patient treated with antithyroid drugs. The TCR sequence derives from a female donor with Graves disease. This chain's CDR3 is CASSQGAPSGNTIYF. The CDR3 DNA reads as TGTGCCAGCAGCCAAGGGGCCCCCTCTGGAAACACCATATATTTT.